This TCR beta chain derives from a study of OX40 agonist ivuxolimab in advanced cancers. Study-wide background: Every patient in dose escalation had hepatocellular carcinoma, melanoma, renal cell or head and neck cancer. Among those enrolled, mean age was 60 years (range roughly 23 to 90) and 82.7% were male.

Profiled with immunoSEQ multiplex PCR; TCRdb holds only in-frame clones, not every one. The sample has approximately 32,000 clones; approximately 90% are singletons. Germline V gives CDR1 SGHRS, CDR2 YFSETQ. V shed 5 bases and J shed 4 bases, with 15 bases lying between them. The CDR3 totals 14 residues. Material: CD4+ or CD8+ T cells sorted from blood, obtained in a trial of the OX40 agonist ivuxolimab. This TCR came from an adult with an advanced solid tumor such as melanoma, head and neck, liver or kidney cancer. The chain employs TRBV5-1 and TRBJ2-5; no reliable D call. As DNA, the CDR3 is TGCGCCAGCAGACAAACCCCGACGGCAGAGACCCAGTACTTC. Protein product: CASRQTPTAETQYF. The entire variable domain, with the rest obtained from reference TRBV5-1 and TRBJ2-5, is as follows: KAGVTQTPRYLIKTRGQQVTLSCSPISGHRSVSWYQQTPGQGLQFLFEYFSETQRNKGNFPGRFSGRQFSNSRSEMNVSTLELGDSALYLCASRQTPTAETQYFGPGTRLLVL.